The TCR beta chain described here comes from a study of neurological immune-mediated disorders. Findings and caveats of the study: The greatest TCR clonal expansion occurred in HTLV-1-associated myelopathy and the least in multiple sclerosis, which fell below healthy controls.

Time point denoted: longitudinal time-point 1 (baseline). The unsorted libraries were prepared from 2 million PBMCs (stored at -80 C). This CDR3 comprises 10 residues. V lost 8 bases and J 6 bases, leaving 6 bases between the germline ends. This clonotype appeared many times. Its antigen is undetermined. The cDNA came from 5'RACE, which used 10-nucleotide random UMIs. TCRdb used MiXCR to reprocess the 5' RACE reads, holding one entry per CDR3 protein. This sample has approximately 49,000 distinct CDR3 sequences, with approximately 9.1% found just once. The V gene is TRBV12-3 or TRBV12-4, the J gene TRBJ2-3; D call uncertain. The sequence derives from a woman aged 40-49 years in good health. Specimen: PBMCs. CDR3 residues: CASSGDTQYF. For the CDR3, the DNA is TGTGCCAGCTCTGGGGATACGCAGTATTTT.